This entry lists 16 T cell receptor beta chains sequenced from one sample in a study of T cell repertoires in cytomegalovirus infection (dated by TCRdb to between 2017 and 2020). Their target antigens are unknown. The treatment or condition label on this specimen signifies: in vitro stimulation with specific CMV peptide epitopes to enrich CMV-specific T cells. Sequencing instrument: Illumina HiSeq 1500. The public reads were run again by TCRdb, first through fastp at Q25 and then through MiXCR, and only productive beta chains were kept. Each CDR3 protein gets just one entry, which takes the most common genes and DNA from the rows behind it. Here the sample has approximately 110,000 distinct CDR3 sequences; under 55% occur a single time. Just under 75% of the sample comes from the top ten. The sequences come from CD8+ T cells from cultured PBMCs, collected from culture after CMV antigen stimulation. The receptors come from a human donor in good health (CMV status not recorded). Some clones in this sample may be carry-over from other donors' samples.

This clonotype was observed a few times. The chain carries TRBV11-2 and TRBJ2-3, with D perhaps given as TRBD1 or TRBD2 (6 bases each). CDR1 and CDR2 (germline): SGHAT, FQNNGV. The CDR3 has 14 amino acids. V shed 3 bases and J shed 3 bases, with 10 bases lying between them. The CDR3 spells CASSLGGRTDTQYF. The DNA for the CDR3 is TGTGCCAGCAGCTTGGGGGGCAGAACAGATACGCAGTATTTT. Based on the CDR3 plus reference TRBV11-2 and TRBJ2-3, the full variable domain is EAGVAQSPRYKIIEKRQSVAFWCNPISGHATLYWYQQILGQGPKLLIQFQNNGVVDDSQLPKDRFSAERLKGVDSTLKIQPAKLEDSAVYLCASSLGGRTDTQYFGPGTRLTVL.

The rearrangement links TRBV6-6 to TRBJ2-3, with 11 nucleotides matching TRBD2. Trimming took 2 bases from V and 6 from J; bases not matched to a gene: 4. Germline lookup yields CDR1 MNHNY and CDR2 SVGAGI (reference sequence). The CDR3 has 15 residues. CDR3 in DNA: TGTGCCAGCAGTTACATCCTAGCGGGGGGCGATACGCAGTATTTT. As protein: CASSYILAGGDTQYF.

Many counts were recorded for this clonotype. The chain recombines TRBV5-4 with TRBJ2-1, with 11 bases identical to TRBD2. CDR1 is SGHNT, CDR2 YYREEE, per germline (reference sequence). The CDR3 covers 13 residues. V trimming: 2 bases; J trimming: 13 bases; junction bases outside the gene matches: 5. The CDR3 nucleotides read TGTGCCAGCAGCTTTAGCGGGGGGGCCCGTCAGTTCTTC. Translated: CASSFSGGARQFF.

The chain uses TRBV7-9 and TRBJ2-1; D call uncertain. The CDR3 is made up of 15 amino acids. Trimming shortened V by 4 bases and J by 0 bases, and 10 bases separated the two germline ends. Germline V CDR1 and CDR2: SEHNR, FQNEAQ (reference sequence). This chain's CDR3 is CASSWTESSYNEQFF. For the CDR3, the DNA is TGTGCCAGCAGCTGGACGGAGAGCTCCTACAATGAGCAGTTCTTC.

CDR3 in DNA: TGCAGTGCCCTGGACAGGCGGCTAAGCTATGGCTACACCTTC. This sequence encodes CSALDRRLSYGYTF. The rearrangement links TRBV20-1 to TRBJ1-2; 7 nucleotides line up with TRBD1. CDR1 and CDR2 from the germline V gene are DFQATT and SNEGSKA (reference sequence). The CDR3 extends over 14 amino acids. Germline trimming cut 6 bases from V and 4 bases from J; bases unmatched to any gene: 11.

This chain joins TRBV19 and TRBJ2-7; D tentatively reads TRBD1 or TRBD2 (6 bases each). With 5 bases removed from V and 4 bases from J, the gap between germline ends came to 12 bases. The CDR3 spans 13 residues. Germline lookup yields CDR1 LNHDA and CDR2 SQIVND (reference sequence). The CDR3 DNA sequence: TGTGCCAGTAGTGGACTACAGGGTTACGAGCAGTACTTC. Protein product: CASSGLQGYEQYF.

The chain couples TRBV20-1 to TRBJ2-7; 15 bases fit TRBD2. This CDR3 has 16 residues. V was pared by 1 base and J by 6 bases, with 7 bases of the junction left unmatched. Per the germline V gene, CDR1 is DFQATT and CDR2 is SNEGSKA (reference sequence). CDR3 region: CSARGWTSGGGGEQYF. The CDR3 DNA follows: TGCAGTGCTAGAGGGTGGACTAGCGGGGGGGGCGGCGAGCAGTACTTC.

This clonotype was seen repeatedly, ten times or more. The chain couples TRBV4-1 to TRBJ1-1; possibly TRBD1 for D (6 bases). Trimming removed 4 bases from V and 0 bases from J, with 15 bases in between. CDR1 is MGHRA, CDR2 YSYEKL, per germline. The CDR3 sequence is 16 residues long. The CDR3 DNA reads TGCGCCAGCAGCCCCAAGACAGGCTCAATGAACACTGAAGCTTTCTTT. It encodes CASSPKTGSMNTEAFF.

This clonotype has a count of ten or more. The CDR3 loop reads CASSLEAGNTEAFF. The DNA for the CDR3 is TGTGCCAGCAGCTTGGAGGCGGGGAACACTGAAGCTTTCTTT. This chain links TRBV5-4 with TRBJ1-1, with unresolved D. Trimming shortened V by 0 bases and J by 1 base, and 7 bases separated the two germline ends. The CDR3 length is 14 residues. Germline V CDR1 and CDR2: SGHNT, YYREEE (reference sequence).

The J gene is TRBJ2-1, the V gene TRBV9; 8 bases are shared with TRBD2. Germline CDR1 SGDLS, CDR2 YYNGEE. The CDR3 is 14 residues long. The V and J ends lost 2 bases and 8 bases, in that order; junction bases with no gene match: 6. CDR3 amino acids: CASSVGRGAYEQFF. CDR3 DNA: TGTGCCAGCAGCGTTGGGCGGGGGGCCTATGAGCAGTTCTTC. The full variable domain, its missing parts supplied by reference TRBV9 and TRBJ2-1, is DSGVTQTPKHLITATGQRVTLRCSPRSGDLSVYWYQQSLDQGLQFLIQYYNGEERAKGNILERFSAQQFPDLHSELNLSSLELGDSALYFCASSVGRGAYEQFFGPGTRLTVL.

The chain has TRBV7-9 and TRBJ2-1; TRBD2 matches at 13 bases. CDR3 length: 15 amino acids. Per germline, CDR1 SEHNR and CDR2 FQNEAQ (reference sequence). J was trimmed by 10 bases and V by 5 bases; bases with no gene match: 8. The CDR3 bases are TGTGCCAGCAGCATGACTAGCGGGGGGCCGGGGGAGCAGTTCTTC. Amino acids: CASSMTSGGPGEQFF.

V is TRBV4-1 and J is TRBJ1-1; no firm D call. Trimming left V 3 bases short and J 0 bases short, with 5 bases between. Germline CDR1 reads MGHRA; CDR2 reads YSYEKL. This CDR3 is 13 amino acids long. The CDR3 DNA sequence: TGCGCCAGCAGCCATATCATGAACACTGAAGCTTTCTTT. Its protein is CASSHIMNTEAFF.

This clonotype occurred a few times. The chain employs TRBV27 and TRBJ1-1, with D unresolved. Trimming took off 7 bases at V and 8 bases at J, with 11 bases between the two ends. CDR3 length: 11 residues. CDR1 is MNHEY and CDR2 is SMNVEV in the germline V gene (reference sequence). The CDR3 here is CASTFAGEAFF. The CDR3 nucleotides read TGTGCCAGCACCTTTGCCGGGGAAGCTTTCTTT.

The chain links TRBV4-1 to TRBJ1-1; no clear D gene. Trimming shortened V by 1 base and J by 0 bases, and 9 bases separated the two germline ends. This CDR3 has 15 amino acids. Germline CDR1 is MGHRA and CDR2 is YSYEKL. CDR3 in DNA: TGCGCCAGCAGCCAAGGCCCCAGCCTGAACACTGAAGCTTTCTTT. This codes for CASSQGPSLNTEAFF.

This clonotype was seen once. The rearrangement joins TRBV19 to TRBJ1-1; no definite D call. The length of the CDR3 is 12 residues. Per the germline V gene, CDR1 is LNHDA and CDR2 is SQIVND (reference sequence). Trimming shortened V by 5 bases and J by 4 bases, and 8 bases separated the two germline ends. Here the CDR3 DNA reads TGTGCCAGTAGTGGGAGGCCCACTGAAGCTTTCTTT. Translated, it gives CASSGRPTEAFF.

This clonotype was found many times. J is TRBJ2-2 and V is TRBV7-8; 9 bases map to TRBD2. The CDR3 is made up of 18 amino acids. J lost 2 bases, V lost 1 base, and 8 bases had no gene match. CDR1 and CDR2 from the germline V gene are SGHVS and FQNEAQ. The CDR3 here is CASSLGHGAGGNTGELFF. For the CDR3, the DNA is TGTGCCAGCAGCTTAGGTCACGGAGCGGGGGGAAACACCGGGGAGCTGTTTTTT.